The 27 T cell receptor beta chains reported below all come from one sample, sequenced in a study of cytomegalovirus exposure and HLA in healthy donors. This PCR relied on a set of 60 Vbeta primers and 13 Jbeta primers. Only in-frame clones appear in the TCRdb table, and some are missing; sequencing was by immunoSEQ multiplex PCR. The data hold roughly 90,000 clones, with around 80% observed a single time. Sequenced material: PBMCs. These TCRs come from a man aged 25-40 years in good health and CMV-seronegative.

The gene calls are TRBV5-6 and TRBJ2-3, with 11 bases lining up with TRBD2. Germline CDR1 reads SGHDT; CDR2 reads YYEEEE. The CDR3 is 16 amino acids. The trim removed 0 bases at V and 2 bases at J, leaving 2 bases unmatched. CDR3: CASSLVLAGDTDTQYF. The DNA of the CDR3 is TGTGCCAGCAGCTTGGTACTAGCGGGGGACACAGATACGCAGTATTTT.

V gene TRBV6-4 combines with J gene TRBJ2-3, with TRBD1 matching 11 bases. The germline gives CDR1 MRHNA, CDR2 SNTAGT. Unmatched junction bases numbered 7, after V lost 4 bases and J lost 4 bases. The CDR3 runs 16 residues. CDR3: CASSGTGQGGADTQYF. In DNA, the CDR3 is TGTGCCAGCAGTGGGACGGGACAGGGGGGCGCAGATACGCAGTATTTT.

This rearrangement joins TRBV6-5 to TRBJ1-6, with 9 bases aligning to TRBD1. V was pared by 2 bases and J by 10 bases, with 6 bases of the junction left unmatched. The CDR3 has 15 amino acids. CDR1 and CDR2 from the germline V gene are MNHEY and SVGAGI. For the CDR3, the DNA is TGTGCCAGCAGTTACGAGGGACAGGGTACGTCACCCCTCCACTTT. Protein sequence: CASSYEGQGTSPLHF.

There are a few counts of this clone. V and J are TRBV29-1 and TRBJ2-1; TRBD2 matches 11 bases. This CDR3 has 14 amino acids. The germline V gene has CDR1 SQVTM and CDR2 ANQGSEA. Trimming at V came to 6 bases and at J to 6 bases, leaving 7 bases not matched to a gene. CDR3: CSVLPGTSGNEQFF. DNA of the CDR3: TGCAGCGTATTGCCCGGGACTAGCGGCAATGAGCAGTTCTTC.

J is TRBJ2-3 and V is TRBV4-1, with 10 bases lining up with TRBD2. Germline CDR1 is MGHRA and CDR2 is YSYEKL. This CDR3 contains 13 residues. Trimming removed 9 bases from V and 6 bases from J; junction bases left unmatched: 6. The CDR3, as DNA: TGCGCCAGTACCGGGACTAGCGCCGATACGCAGTATTTT. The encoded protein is CASTGTSADTQYF.

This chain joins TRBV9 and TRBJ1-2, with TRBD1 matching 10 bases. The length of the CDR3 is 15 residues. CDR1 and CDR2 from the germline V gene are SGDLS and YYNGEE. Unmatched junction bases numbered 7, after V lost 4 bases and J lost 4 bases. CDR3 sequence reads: CASSPWTGGGYGYTF. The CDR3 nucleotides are TGTGCCAGCAGCCCGTGGACAGGGGGGGGCTATGGCTACACCTTC.

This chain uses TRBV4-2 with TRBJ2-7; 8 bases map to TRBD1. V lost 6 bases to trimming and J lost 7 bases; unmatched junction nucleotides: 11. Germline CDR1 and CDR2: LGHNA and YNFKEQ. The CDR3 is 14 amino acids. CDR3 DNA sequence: TGTGCCAGCAGATCCAGGACAGGGTCTGGGGAGCAGTACTTC. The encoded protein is CASRSRTGSGEQYF.

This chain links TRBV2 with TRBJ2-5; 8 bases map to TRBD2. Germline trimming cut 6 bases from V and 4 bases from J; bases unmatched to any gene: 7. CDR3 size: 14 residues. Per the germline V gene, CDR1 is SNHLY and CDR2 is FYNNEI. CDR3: CASSLNGGAETQYF. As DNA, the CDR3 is TGTGCCAGCAGCCTGAACGGGGGGGCAGAGACCCAGTACTTC.

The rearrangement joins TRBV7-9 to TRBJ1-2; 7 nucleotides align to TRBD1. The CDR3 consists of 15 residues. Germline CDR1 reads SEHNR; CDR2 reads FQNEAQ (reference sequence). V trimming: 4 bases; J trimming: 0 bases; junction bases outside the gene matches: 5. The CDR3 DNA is TGTGCCAGCAGCTCCCACAGGGGCTCTAACTATGGCTACACCTTC. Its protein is CASSSHRGSNYGYTF.

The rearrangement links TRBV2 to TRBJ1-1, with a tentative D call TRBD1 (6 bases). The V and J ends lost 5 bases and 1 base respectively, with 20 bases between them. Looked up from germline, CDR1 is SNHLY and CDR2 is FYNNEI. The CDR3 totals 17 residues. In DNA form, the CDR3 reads TGTGCCAGCAGTACAGACAGGCCCAGGGGTCCGAACACTGAAGCTTTCTTT. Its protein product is CASSTDRPRGPNTEAFF.

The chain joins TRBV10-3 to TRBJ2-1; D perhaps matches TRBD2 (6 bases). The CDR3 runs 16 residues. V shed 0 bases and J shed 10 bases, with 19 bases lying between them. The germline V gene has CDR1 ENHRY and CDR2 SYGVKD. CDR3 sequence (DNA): TGTGCCATCAGTGAGTCTGGCGGGACCTCCGTCGGGGAGCAGTTCTTC. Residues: CAISESGGTSVGEQFF.

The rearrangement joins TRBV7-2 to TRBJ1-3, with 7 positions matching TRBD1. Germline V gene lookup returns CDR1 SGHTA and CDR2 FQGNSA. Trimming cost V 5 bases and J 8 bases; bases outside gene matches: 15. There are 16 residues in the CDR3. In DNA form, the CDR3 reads TGTGCCAGCAGCCTACTACAGGGGACTCTTCTAGACACCATATATTTT. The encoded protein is CASSLLQGTLLDTIYF.

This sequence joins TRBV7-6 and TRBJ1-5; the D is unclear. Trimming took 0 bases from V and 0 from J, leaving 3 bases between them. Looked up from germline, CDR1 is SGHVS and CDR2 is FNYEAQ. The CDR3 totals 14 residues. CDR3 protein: CASSLAYSNQPQHF. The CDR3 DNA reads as TGTGCCAGCAGCTTAGCATATAGCAATCAGCCCCAGCATTTT.

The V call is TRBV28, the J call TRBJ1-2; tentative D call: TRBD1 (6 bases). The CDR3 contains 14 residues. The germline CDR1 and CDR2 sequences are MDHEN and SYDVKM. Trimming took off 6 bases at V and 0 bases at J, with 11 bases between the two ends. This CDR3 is CASRLPGANYGYTF. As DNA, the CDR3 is TGTGCCAGCAGACTACCAGGGGCTAACTATGGCTACACCTTC.

CDR3 region: CASSLESVDGYTF. Here the CDR3 DNA reads TGCGCCAGCAGCTTGGAGTCAGTTGATGGCTACACCTTC. The J gene is TRBJ1-2, the V gene TRBV5-1, with D hard to call. The V and J ends lost 0 bases and 6 bases respectively, with 9 bases between them. The V gene's germline CDR1 is SGHRS and CDR2 YFSETQ. This CDR3 is 13 amino acids long. The complete variable domain, with remaining parts taken from reference TRBV5-1 and TRBJ1-2, reads KAGVTQTPRYLIKTRGQQVTLSCSPISGHRSVSWYQQTPGQGLQFLFEYFSETQRNKGNFPGRFSGRQFSNSRSEMNVSTLELGDSALYLCASSLESVDGYTFGSGTRLTVV.

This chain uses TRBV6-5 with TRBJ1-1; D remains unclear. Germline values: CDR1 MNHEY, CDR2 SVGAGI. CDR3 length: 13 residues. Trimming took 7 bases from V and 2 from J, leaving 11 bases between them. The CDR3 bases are TGTGCCAGCACCGGGGAGAGAAACACTGAAGCTTTCTTT. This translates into CASTGERNTEAFF.

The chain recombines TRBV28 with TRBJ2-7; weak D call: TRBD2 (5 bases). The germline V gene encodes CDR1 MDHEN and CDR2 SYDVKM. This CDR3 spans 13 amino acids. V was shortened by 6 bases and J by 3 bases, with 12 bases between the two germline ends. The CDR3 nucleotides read TGTGCCAGCAGGCGGGTCTTTATCTACGAGCAGTACTTC. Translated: CASRRVFIYEQYF.

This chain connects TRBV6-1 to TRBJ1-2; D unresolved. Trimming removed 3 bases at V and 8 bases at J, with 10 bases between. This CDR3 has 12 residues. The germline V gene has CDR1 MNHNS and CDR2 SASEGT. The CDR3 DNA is TGTGCCAGCAGTGAGTCCACTGTCGGCTACACCTTC. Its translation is CASSESTVGYTF.

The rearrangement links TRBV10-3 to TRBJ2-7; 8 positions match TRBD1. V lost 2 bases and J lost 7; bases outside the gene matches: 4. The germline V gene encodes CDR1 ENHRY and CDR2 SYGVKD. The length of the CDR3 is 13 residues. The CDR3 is CAISEQGAGEQYF. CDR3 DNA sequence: TGTGCCATCAGTGAGCAGGGGGCTGGGGAGCAGTACTTC.

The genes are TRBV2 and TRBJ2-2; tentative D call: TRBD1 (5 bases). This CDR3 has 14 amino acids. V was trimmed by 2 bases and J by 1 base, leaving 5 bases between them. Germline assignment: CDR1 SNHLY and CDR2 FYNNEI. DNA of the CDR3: TGTGCCAGCAGTGAACAGGGGAACACCGGGGAGCTGTTTTTT. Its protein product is CASSEQGNTGELFF.

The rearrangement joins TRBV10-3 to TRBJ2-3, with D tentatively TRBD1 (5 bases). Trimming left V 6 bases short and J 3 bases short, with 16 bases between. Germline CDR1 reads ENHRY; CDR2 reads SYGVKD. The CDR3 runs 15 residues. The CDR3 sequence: CAISPNQGITDTQYF. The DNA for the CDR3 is TGTGCCATCAGCCCGAACCAGGGTATTACAGATACGCAGTATTTT.

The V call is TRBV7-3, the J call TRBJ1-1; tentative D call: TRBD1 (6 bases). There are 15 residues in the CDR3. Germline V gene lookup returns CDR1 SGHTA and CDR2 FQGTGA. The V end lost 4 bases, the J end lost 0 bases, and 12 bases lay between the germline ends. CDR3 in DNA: TGTGCCAGCAGCTCGACAGGTGGTATGAACACTGAAGCTTTCTTT. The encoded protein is CASSSTGGMNTEAFF.

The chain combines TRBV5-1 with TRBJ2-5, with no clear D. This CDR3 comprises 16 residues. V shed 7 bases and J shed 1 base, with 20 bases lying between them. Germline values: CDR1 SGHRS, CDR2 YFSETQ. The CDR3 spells CASSLGLLRFQETQYF. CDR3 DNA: TGCGCCAGCTCCTTGGGCCTATTACGATTCCAAGAGACCCAGTACTTC.

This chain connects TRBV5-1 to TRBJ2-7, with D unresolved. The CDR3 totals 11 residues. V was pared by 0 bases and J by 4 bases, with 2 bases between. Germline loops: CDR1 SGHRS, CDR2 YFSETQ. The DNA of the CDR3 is TGCGCCAGCAGCTTGGCGTACGAGCAGTACTTC. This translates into CASSLAYEQYF.

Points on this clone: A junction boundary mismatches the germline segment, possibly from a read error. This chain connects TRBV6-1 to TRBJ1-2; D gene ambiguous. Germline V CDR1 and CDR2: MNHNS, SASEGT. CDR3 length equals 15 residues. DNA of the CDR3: TGTGCCGGCAGTGAAGGCGGCGACCTTATTTATGGCTACACCTTC. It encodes CAGSEGGDLIYGYTF.

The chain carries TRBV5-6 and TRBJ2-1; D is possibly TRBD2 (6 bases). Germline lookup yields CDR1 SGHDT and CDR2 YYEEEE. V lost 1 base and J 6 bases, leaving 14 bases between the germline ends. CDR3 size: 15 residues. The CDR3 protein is CASSLRAGWVNEQFF. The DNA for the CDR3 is TGTGCCAGCAGCTTGAGGGCGGGATGGGTCAATGAGCAGTTCTTC.

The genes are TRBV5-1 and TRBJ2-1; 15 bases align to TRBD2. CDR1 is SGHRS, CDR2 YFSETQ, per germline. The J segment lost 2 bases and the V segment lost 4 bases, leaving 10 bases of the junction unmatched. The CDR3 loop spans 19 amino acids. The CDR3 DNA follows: TGCGCCAGCAGCCAACCGTCTGGGACTAGCGGGGGGACCTACAATGAGCAGTTCTTC. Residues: CASSQPSGTSGGTYNEQFF.